This T cell receptor (beta chain) emerged from a study of cytomegalovirus exposure and HLA in healthy donors. Study background: As released early, the data held about 85 million unique TCRs from HLA-typed donors. Clustering assigned about 80% of the approximately 400 genotyped donors to the Caucasian-associated ancestry cluster.

Regarding the study as a whole: The Asian-associated ancestry cluster reportedly had fewer N-insertions than the approximately 670-donor mean in a later analysis.

Germline V gene sequence: CDR1 SGHRS, CDR2 YFSETQ. CDR3 length: 14 amino acids. Both 60 Vbeta primers and 13 Jbeta primers went into the PCR. Profiled with immunoSEQ multiplex PCR; TCRdb holds only in-frame clones, not every one. This sample carries under 150,000 clones, roughly four fifths of them seen once, and the ten largest clones take under 2%. Note on this clone: The antigen is unknown.

V is TRBV5-1 and J is TRBJ2-5; 8 bases are shared with TRBD1. TRBJ2-7 explains the end of the DNA better; the J call may be wrong. This clonotype was sampled from a female donor in good health and CMV-seropositive. The sample was PBMCs. The CDR3, as DNA: TGCGCCAGCAGCAGGACAGGGAGCTCCTACGAGCAGTACTTC. This gives the protein CASSRTGSSYEQYF.